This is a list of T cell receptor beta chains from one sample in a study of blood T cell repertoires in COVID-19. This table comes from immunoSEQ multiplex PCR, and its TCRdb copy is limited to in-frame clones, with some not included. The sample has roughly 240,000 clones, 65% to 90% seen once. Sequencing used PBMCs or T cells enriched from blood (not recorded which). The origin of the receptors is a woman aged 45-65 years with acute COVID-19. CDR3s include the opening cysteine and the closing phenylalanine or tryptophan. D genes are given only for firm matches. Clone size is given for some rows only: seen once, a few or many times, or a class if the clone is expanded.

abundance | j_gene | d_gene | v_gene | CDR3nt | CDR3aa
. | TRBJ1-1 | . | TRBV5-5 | TGTGCCAGCAGCAGGGGTCTGACAGAGAACACTGAAGCTTTCTTT | CASSRGLTENTEAFF
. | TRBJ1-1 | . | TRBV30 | TGTGCCTGGAGTTTAACAGGGAGGGCTGAAGCTTTCTTT | CAWSLTGRAEAFF
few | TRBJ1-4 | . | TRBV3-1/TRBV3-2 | TGTGCCAGCAGCCAAGCACAGGGAAAAGAAAAACTGTTTTTT | CASSQAQGKEKLFF
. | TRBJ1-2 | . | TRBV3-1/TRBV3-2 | TGTGCCAGCAGCCAAGCCAGGGGATCGGACTATGGCTACACCTTC | CASSQARGSDYGYTF
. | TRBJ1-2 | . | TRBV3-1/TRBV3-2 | TGTGCCAGCAGCCAAGGAGACAGGATTAACTATGGCTACACCTTC | CASSQGDRINYGYTF
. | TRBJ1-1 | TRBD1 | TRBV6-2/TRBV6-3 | TGTGCCAGCAGCGCGAACAGGGGGAACACTGAAGCTTTCTTT | CASSANRGNTEAFF
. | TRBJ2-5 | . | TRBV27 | TGTGCCAGCAGTTTATCCGGGCAGGGTGTCGGGGAGACCCAGTACTTC | CASSLSGQGVGETQYF
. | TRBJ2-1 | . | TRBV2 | TGTGCCAGCAGGGTCGAGGGCGAGCAGTTCTTC | CASRVEGEQFF
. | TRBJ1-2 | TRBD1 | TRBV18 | TGTGCCAGCTCACCGGACAGGGCCAACTATGGCTACACCTTC | CASSPDRANYGYTF
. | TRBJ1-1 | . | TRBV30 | TGTGCCTGGAGTCCCGGCGGGAGCGCTGAAGCTTTCTTT | CAWSPGGSAEAFF
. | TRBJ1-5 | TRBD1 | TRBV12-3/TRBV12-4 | TGTGCCAGCAGTGGACAGGTTCAGCCCCAGCATTTT | CASSGQVQPQHF
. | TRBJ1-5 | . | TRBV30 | TGTGGCTTGCGCTCGGGGGGGAGAAATCAGCCCCAGCATTTT | CGLRSGGRNQPQHF
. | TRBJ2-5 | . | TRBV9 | TGTGCCAGCAGCCTCACCGGGGCCAGGGGAGAGACCCAGTACTTC | CASSLTGARGETQYF
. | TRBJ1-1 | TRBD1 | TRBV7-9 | TGTGCCAGCAGCTCGGACGACAGGGCTAACACTGAAGCTTTCTTT | CASSSDDRANTEAFF
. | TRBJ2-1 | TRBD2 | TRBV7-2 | TGTGCCAGCAGCTTAACAAGCGGGGGGCATTTCAATGAGCAGTTCTTC | CASSLTSGGHFNEQFF
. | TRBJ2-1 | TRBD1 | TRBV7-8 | TGTGCCAGCAGCCCACCCAAGGGACAGGGGTTCTTC | CASSPPKGQGFF